Presented here are 10 T cell receptor beta chains from one specimen sequenced in a study of cytomegalovirus exposure and HLA in healthy donors. In the PCR, 60 Vbeta and 13 Jbeta primers were used. Profiling relied on immunoSEQ multiplex PCR, and the TCRdb table lists in-frame clones only, not all of them. In the table there are about 64,000 clones, over 60% of which are singletons. The sample comprised PBMCs. The receptors were gathered from a woman aged 45 to 65 in good health and CMV-seronegative.

The chain links TRBV5-4 to TRBJ2-7; 8 bases line up with TRBD1. Germline values: CDR1 SGHNT, CDR2 YYREEE (reference sequence). The CDR3 spans 16 residues. The trim removed 4 bases at V and 4 bases at J, leaving 13 bases unmatched. In DNA, the CDR3 is TGTGCCAGCAGCCCGGCAACCGGGACAGGCTTATACGAGCAGTACTTC. The encoded protein is CASSPATGTGLYEQYF. The full variable domain, with the rest looked up from reference TRBV5-4 and TRBJ2-7, is ETGVTQSPTHLIKTRGQQVTLRCSSQSGHNTVSWYQQALGQGPQFIFQYYREEENGRGNFPPRFSGLQFPNYSSELNVNALELDDSALYLCASSPATGTGLYEQYFGPGTRLTVT.

This rearrangement joins TRBV19 to TRBJ1-1; perhaps TRBD1 as D (6 bases). Germline assignment: CDR1 LNHDA and CDR2 SQIVND (reference sequence). Trimming left V 3 bases short and J 0 bases short, with 20 bases between. The CDR3 spans 18 residues. Here the CDR3 reads CASSIQFAADSLNTEAFF. The CDR3 DNA is TGTGCCAGTAGTATCCAATTTGCAGCGGACAGCTTGAACACTGAAGCTTTCTTT.

This chain links TRBV5-6 with TRBJ1-2; 10 positions match TRBD1. After removal of 4 bases from V and 4 bases from J, the junction contained 4 bases not matched to a gene. Germline V CDR1 and CDR2: SGHDT, YYEEEE. The CDR3 consists of 14 residues. CDR3 coding DNA: TGTGCCAGCAGCCTCTGGACAGGGGGCTATGGCTACACCTTC. It codes for CASSLWTGGYGYTF.

This clone appeared a few times. This chain uses TRBV10-3 with TRBJ2-7; TRBD1 might be the D (5 bases). The germline V gene has CDR1 ENHRY and CDR2 SYGVKD. CDR3 length: 12 residues. Trimming shortened V by 4 bases and J by 10 bases, and 14 bases separated the two germline ends. The DNA of the CDR3 is TGTGCCATCAGTGCGCTAACAGGCGTTCAGTACTTC. Protein sequence: CAISALTGVQYF.

The V call is TRBV25-1, the J call TRBJ2-1, with 7 bases lining up with TRBD2. The CDR3 contains 15 residues. V lost 0 bases and J lost 11; bases outside the gene matches: 10. Per germline, CDR1 MGHDK and CDR2 SYGVNS. The CDR3 region is CASSEYTRERDQQFF. The CDR3, as DNA: TGTGCCAGCAGTGAATATACGCGGGAGCGGGATCAGCAGTTCTTC.

The V call is TRBV25-1, the J call TRBJ1-6; D might be TRBD1 (6 bases). The length of the CDR3 is 14 residues. Trimming removed 6 bases from V and 14 bases from J, with 20 bases in between. CDR1 and CDR2 from the germline V gene are MGHDK and SYGVNS. The CDR3, as DNA: TGTGCCAGCAGCTCGGGCGGGCAGGGGTCGTCCCTCCACTTT. Translating gives CASSSGGQGSSLHF.

The V gene is TRBV1, the J gene TRBJ2-3; the table's D call TRBD1 went unverified against the DNA. TRBV1 is labeled a pseudogene. The CDR3 sequence is 19 residues long. CDR3 loop: CTSSQDTPDSSTSTDTQYF. Here the CDR3 DNA reads TGCACCAGCAGCCAAGATACTCCGGACAGTTCAACTAGCACAGATACGCAGTATTTT.

This sequence joins TRBV25-1 and TRBJ2-3; maybe TRBD2 (7 bases). Germline values: CDR1 MGHDK, CDR2 SYGVNS. Trimming left V 8 bases short and J 6 bases short, with 18 bases between. This CDR3 region has 14 residues. CDR3 loop: CASSEGGSPDTQYF. In DNA, the CDR3 is TGTGCCAGCTCCGAGGGGGGGAGTCCGGATACGCAGTATTTT.

V usage is TRBV28 and J usage is TRBJ1-1, with a weak D call TRBD1 (6 bases). The CDR3 is 16 residues long. Trimming pared 1 base from V and 6 bases from J, leaving 18 bases between. Germline lookup yields CDR1 MDHEN and CDR2 SYDVKM. Here the CDR3 DNA reads TGTGCCAGCAGTTTATTACCGACAGGTACGCTTGCTGAAGCTTTCTTT. Its protein is CASSLLPTGTLAEAFF. The entire variable domain, with the rest obtained from reference TRBV28 and TRBJ1-1, is as follows: DVKVTQSSRYLVKRTGEKVFLECVQDMDHENMFWYRQDPGLGLRLIYFSYDVKMKEKGDIPEGYSVSREKKERFSLILESASTNQTSMYLCASSLLPTGTLAEAFFGQGTRLTVV.

This clone showed up just once. V gene TRBV7-9 combines with J gene TRBJ1-1; D is perhaps TRBD1 (5 bases). Germline-derived CDR1 and CDR2 are SEHNR and FQNEAQ (reference sequence). The V end lost 5 bases, the J end lost 5 bases, and 15 bases lay between the germline ends. The CDR3 has 14 amino acids. CDR3 sequence (DNA): TGTGCCAGCAGCCTGCAGGGTCGAGTTACTGAAGCTTTCTTT. It specifies CASSLQGRVTEAFF.